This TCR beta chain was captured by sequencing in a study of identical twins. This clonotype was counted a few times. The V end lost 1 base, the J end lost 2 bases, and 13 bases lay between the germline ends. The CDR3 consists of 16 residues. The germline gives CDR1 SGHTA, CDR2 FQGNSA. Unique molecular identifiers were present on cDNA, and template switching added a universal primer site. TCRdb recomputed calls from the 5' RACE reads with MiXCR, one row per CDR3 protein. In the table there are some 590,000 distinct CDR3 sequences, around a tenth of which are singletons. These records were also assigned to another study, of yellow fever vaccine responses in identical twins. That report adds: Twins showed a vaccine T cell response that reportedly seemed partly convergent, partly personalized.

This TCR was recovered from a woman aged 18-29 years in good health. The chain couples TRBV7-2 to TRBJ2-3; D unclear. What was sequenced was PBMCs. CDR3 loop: CASSLVAPKPTDTQYF. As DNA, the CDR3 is TGTGCCAGCAGCTTAGTGGCCCCAAAACCCACAGATACGCAGTATTTT.